This T cell receptor (beta chain) was sequenced during a study of blood T cell repertoires in COVID-19. Background on the study: Sources were T cells, B-cell-depleted T cells, or PBMCs; the material itself was cDNA or gDNA.

Original analysis: Reference gene primer amplification gave estimated nucleated cell counts. The table came from immunoSEQ multiplex PCR; TCRdb's copy has only in-frame clones and leaves some out. The DNA gave D and trimming, while V, J and clone size come from that table. Of about 82,000 clones listed, 65% to 85% are singletons. The V and J ends lost 5 bases and 8 bases respectively, with 18 bases between them. The germline V gene has CDR1 MNHEY and CDR2 SVGAGI. This CDR3 contains 14 residues. The rearrangement joins TRBV6-5 to TRBJ1-2, with D possibly being TRBD1 (5 bases). Material: peripheral blood. This sequence originates from a woman aged 60-75 years with acute or convalescent COVID-19. In DNA form, the CDR3 reads TGTGCCAGCAGTCAGGGCGGGGTTCAAGGGGGCTACACCTTC. Translation: CASSQGGVQGGYTF.